What follows are 31 T cell receptor beta chains derived from one specimen sequenced in a study of blood T cell repertoires in COVID-19. The repertoire was sequenced with immunoSEQ multiplex PCR; TCRdb's copy has only in-frame clones and lacks some. The table has 140,000 or so clones, 85% to 90% seen once. The sequencing sample was made of peripheral blood. These receptors all come from a woman over 75 with acute or convalescent COVID-19.

The chain links TRBV4-1 to TRBJ1-2; D possibly corresponds to TRBD1 (5 bases). This CDR3 region has 14 residues. Germline V CDR1 and CDR2: MGHRA, YSYEKL. V lost 1 base and J 4 bases, leaving 10 bases between the germline ends. The CDR3 DNA reads TGCGCCAGCAGCCAAGGTTTCCAGGGCTATGGCTACACCTTC. This codes for CASSQGFQGYGYTF.

The chain combines TRBV4-3 with TRBJ1-4; D is unresolved. V lost 0 bases, J lost 6 bases, and 8 bases lay in between. This CDR3 is 14 amino acids long. Germline V gene data show CDR1 as LGHNA and CDR2 as YSLEER. CDR3 coding DNA: TGCGCCAGCAGCCAAGATTTGAGGGATGAAAAACTGTTTTTT. Protein: CASSQDLRDEKLFF.

This clone showed up just once. The genes are TRBV10-1 and TRBJ1-4; 9 bases agree with TRBD1. CDR3 length: 14 residues. Germline values: CDR1 WNHNN, CDR2 SYGVQD (reference sequence). V gave up 9 bases and J gave up 6 bases; unmatched junction bases: 8. Written as DNA, the CDR3 is TGCGCCAGTCCCCACAGGGGGCGTGATGAAAAACTGTTTTTT. Protein: CASPHRGRDEKLFF.

This sequence joins TRBV5-4 and TRBJ2-1; 11 nucleotides line up with TRBD2. With V trimmed by 2 bases and J by 6 bases, 7 bases remained unmatched. The CDR3 spans 16 residues. Germline-derived CDR1 and CDR2 are SGHNT and YYREEE (reference sequence). The CDR3 sequence: CASSFPGTSGANEQFF. Here the CDR3 DNA reads TGTGCCAGCAGCTTTCCCGGGACTAGCGGAGCCAATGAGCAGTTCTTC.

J is TRBJ2-7 and V is TRBV18; D possibly corresponds to TRBD1 (6 bases). The V gene lost 4 bases and the J gene lost 2 bases, with 15 bases spanning the gap. CDR1 is KGHSH, CDR2 LQKENI, per germline. The CDR3 is 15 residues long. CDR3 DNA: TGTGCCAGCTCACTCCCCGGGACACGGACCTACGAGCAGTACTTC. Its protein product is CASSLPGTRTYEQYF.

The V call is TRBV2, the J call TRBJ1-5, with D tentatively TRBD1 (6 bases). The CDR3 consists of 14 residues. Germline V gene lookup returns CDR1 SNHLY and CDR2 FYNNEI. The V gene lost 4 bases and the J gene lost 5 bases, with 12 bases spanning the gap. CDR3 nucleotide sequence: TGTGCCAGCAGTGGCACAGGGCTTTATCAGCCCCAGCATTTT. Its translation: CASSGTGLYQPQHF. The full variable domain, rest sourced from reference TRBV2 and TRBJ1-5, is EPEVTQTPSHQVTQMGQEVILRCVPISNHLYFYWYRQILGQKVEFLVSFYNNEISEKSEIFDDQFSVERPDGSNFTLKIRSTKLEDSAMYFCASSGTGLYQPQHFGDGTRLSIL.

This chain uses TRBV7-2 with TRBJ1-2; D is unclear. The germline V gene has CDR1 SGHTA and CDR2 FQGNSA. Trimming took 3 bases from V and 4 from J, leaving 9 bases between them. The CDR3 loop spans 13 amino acids. In nucleotides, the CDR3 is TGTGCCAGCAGCTTGGAGGTACTCTATGGCTACACCTTC. Its protein is CASSLEVLYGYTF.

The chain uses TRBV5-1 and TRBJ1-1; D gene unclear. In germline, CDR1 is SGHRS, CDR2 YFSETQ. Trimming pared 0 bases from V and 1 base from J, leaving 4 bases between. This CDR3 comprises 13 residues. DNA of the CDR3: TGCGCCAGCAGCTTGGACTGGAACACTGAAGCTTTCTTT. It translates to CASSLDWNTEAFF.

The chain links TRBV29-1 to TRBJ1-1; D might be TRBD1 (6 bases). The CDR3 runs 13 residues. The V end lost 6 bases, the J end lost 2 bases, and 13 bases lay between the germline ends. Per the germline V gene, CDR1 is SQVTM and CDR2 is ANQGSEA. The CDR3 is CSVTGTPNTEAFF. The DNA for the CDR3 is TGCAGCGTGACCGGGACACCTAACACTGAAGCTTTCTTT.

As DNA, the CDR3 is TGTGCCAGCAGCCAAGTGAGGCCGGGACAGGGGGCTCACACCGGGGAGCTGTTTTTT. Protein: CASSQVRPGQGAHTGELFF. The V call is TRBV3-1 (or the pseudogene TRBV3-2), the J call TRBJ2-2, with TRBD1 matching over 12 bases. The CDR3 loop spans 19 amino acids. Per the germline V gene, CDR1 is LGHDT and CDR2 is YNNKEL (reference sequence). Germline trimming cut 1 base from V and 3 bases from J; bases unmatched to any gene: 9.

The gene calls are TRBV9 and TRBJ1-1, with unresolved D. Germline CDR1 reads SGDLS; CDR2 reads YYNGEE. The CDR3 is made up of 15 amino acids. V was shortened by 4 bases and J by 0 bases, with 13 bases between the two germline ends. The CDR3 is CASSPLDGLNTEAFF. DNA of the CDR3: TGTGCCAGCAGCCCACTAGACGGACTGAACACTGAAGCTTTCTTT.

The gene calls are TRBV9 and TRBJ1-1; 7 bases agree with TRBD1. This CDR3 is 13 amino acids long. Germline assignment: CDR1 SGDLS and CDR2 YYNGEE. Trimming took 1 base from V and 7 from J; bases not matched to a gene: 4. Written as DNA, the CDR3 is TGTGCCAGCAGCGTAAGCCGGGACAGTGAAGCTTTCTTT. Amino acid sequence: CASSVSRDSEAFF.

This clone came up a few times. V gene TRBV9 combines with J gene TRBJ1-3, with D tentatively TRBD1 (5 bases). This CDR3 region has 18 residues. V was shortened by 0 bases and J by 3 bases, with 19 bases between the two germline ends. Germline V lookup: CDR1 SGDLS, CDR2 YYNGEE. The CDR3: CASSVDPLYRYGGNTIYF. CDR3 nucleotide sequence: TGTGCCAGCAGCGTAGATCCTTTGTACAGGTATGGTGGAAACACCATATATTTT.

The chain links TRBV6-1 to TRBJ1-2; TRBD1 aligns across 7 bases. Per the germline V gene, CDR1 is MNHNS and CDR2 is SASEGT. The V segment lost 0 bases and the J segment 8 bases; nucleotides outside the gene matches: 9. CDR3 length: 15 residues. CDR3 sequence reads: CASSEAGQPVEGYTF. The CDR3 bases are TGTGCCAGCAGTGAAGCGGGACAGCCGGTCGAAGGCTACACCTTC.

The V call is TRBV11-2, the J call TRBJ1-1; no reliable D call. CDR1 is SGHAT and CDR2 is FQNNGV in the germline V gene. V lost 5 bases and J 2 bases, leaving 15 bases between the germline ends. The CDR3 is made up of 15 amino acids. CDR3 bases: TGTGCCAGCAGCCCCGTCGGAGGGCCCAACACTGAAGCTTTCTTT. Translated, it gives CASSPVGGPNTEAFF.

Only a few counts were recorded for this clone. The rearrangement uses TRBV7-9 and TRBJ2-3, with D unclear. V gave up 1 base and J gave up 2 bases, with 7 bases separating them. The CDR3 consists of 14 residues. The germline V gene has CDR1 SEHNR and CDR2 FQNEAQ (reference sequence). The CDR3 loop is CASSLVAHTDTQYF. In nucleotides, the CDR3 is TGTGCCAGCAGCTTAGTCGCGCACACAGATACGCAGTATTTT. Full variable domain (remainder filled in from reference TRBV7-9 and TRBJ2-3): DTGVSQNPRHKITKRGQNVTFRCDPISEHNRLYWYRQTLGQGPEFLTYFQNEAQLEKSRLLSDRFSAERPKGSFSTLEIQRTEQGDSAMYLCASSLVAHTDTQYFGPGTRLTVL.

The chain couples TRBV7-3 to TRBJ2-1; 11 nucleotides agree with TRBD2. Looked up from germline, CDR1 is SGHTA and CDR2 is FQGTGA. V was clipped by 5 bases and J by 8 bases; unmatched bases: 8. The CDR3 totals 15 residues. For the CDR3, the DNA is TGTGCCAGCAGCACCGTAGCGGGGGGGCCCTATGAGCAGTTCTTC. Amino acids: CASSTVAGGPYEQFF.

The chain uses TRBV30 and TRBJ1-3; D is undetermined. CDR3 length: 14 residues. Trimming took 0 bases from V and 0 from J, leaving 6 bases between them. The germline V gene encodes CDR1 GTSNPN and CDR2 SVGIG (reference sequence). CDR3 residues: CAWSVESSGNTIYF. CDR3 DNA: TGTGCCTGGAGTGTGGAGAGCTCTGGAAACACCATATATTTT.

This chain connects TRBV6-2 or TRBV6-3 to TRBJ2-1; the D gene is possibly TRBD2 (6 bases). The CDR3 length is 15 residues. The germline V gene encodes CDR1 MNHEY and CDR2 SVGEGT. V lost 3 bases and J lost 0, with 9 bases in between. The CDR3 here is CASSYGGSSYNEQFF. DNA of the CDR3: TGTGCCAGCAGTTATGGGGGGAGCTCCTACAATGAGCAGTTCTTC.

In DNA, the CDR3 is TGTGCCTGGAGCACGACAGGGGGTACCGGGGAGCTGTTTTTT. This encodes CAWSTTGGTGELFF. This chain connects TRBV30 to TRBJ2-2, with 9 bases matching TRBD1. This CDR3 spans 14 amino acids. V gave up 3 bases and J gave up 5 bases; unmatched junction bases: 4. CDR1 and CDR2 (germline): GTSNPN, SVGIG (reference sequence). Using reference TRBV30 and TRBJ2-2 for the parts outside the CDR3, the full variable domain is SQTIHQWPATLVQPVGSPLSLECTVEGTSNPNLYWYRQAAGRGLQLLFYSVGIGQISSEVPQNLSASRPQDRQFILSSKKLLLSDSGFYLCAWSTTGGTGELFFGEGSRLTVL.

CDR3 in amino acids: CASSPQGEREQYF. DNA for the CDR3: TGTGCCAGCTCACCACAGGGGGAGAGAGAGCAGTACTTC. This rearrangement joins TRBV18 to TRBJ2-7; a possible D gene is TRBD1 (6 bases). The CDR3 loop spans 13 amino acids. V dropped 1 base and J dropped 7 bases, with 11 bases sitting between them. CDR1 KGHSH and CDR2 LQKENI come from the germline V gene.

The chain is built from TRBV19 and TRBJ1-2; a possible D gene is TRBD1 (6 bases). V lost 4 bases to trimming and J lost 3 bases, with 9 bases between them. CDR3 length: 13 residues. Germline CDR1 is LNHDA and CDR2 is SQIVND (reference sequence). In nucleotides, the CDR3 is TGTGCCAGTAGTACACAGGGAGACTATGGCTACACCTTC. Its translation is CASSTQGDYGYTF.

V and J are TRBV30 and TRBJ2-7; D might be TRBD2 (6 bases). CDR1 and CDR2 from the germline V gene are GTSNPN and SVGIG (reference sequence). This CDR3 has 15 residues. The V end was cut by 2 bases, the J end by 4 bases, with 18 bases between. CDR3: CAWSPTRGILYEQYF. The CDR3 DNA is TGTGCCTGGAGTCCCACCCGGGGGATCCTTTACGAGCAGTACTTC.

The chain links TRBV29-1 to TRBJ2-1; weak D call: TRBD2 (7 bases). Germline CDR1 reads SQVTM; CDR2 reads ANQGSEA. CDR3 length: 16 residues. Trimming left V 3 bases short and J 5 bases short, with 20 bases between. CDR3 protein: CSVEGGPRLSHNEQFF. The DNA of the CDR3 is TGCAGCGTTGAGGGGGGGCCCCGTCTTTCTCACAATGAGCAGTTCTTC.

The chain joins TRBV9 to TRBJ1-3; D gene unclear. CDR1 and CDR2 (germline): SGDLS, YYNGEE. The CDR3 extends over 14 amino acids. The V end lost 0 bases, the J end lost 4 bases, and 8 bases lay between the germline ends. CDR3 amino acids: CASSVAPRGNTIYF. Here the CDR3 DNA reads TGTGCCAGCAGCGTAGCCCCGAGGGGAAACACCATATATTTT.

As concerns this clone: The junction differs from germline at one of its ends, possibly a read error. V usage is TRBV11-2 and J usage is TRBJ1-2; 7 bases are a match to TRBD1. CDR1 is SGHAT and CDR2 is FQNNGV in the germline V gene. The CDR3 length is 13 residues. The CDR3 sequence: CASSSQPDRHIDF. The CDR3 nucleotides are TGTGCCAGCAGCTCCCAACCGGACAGGCACATAGACTTC. The full variable domain, in which reference TRBV11-2 and TRBJ1-2 provide the parts outside the CDR3, is EAGVAQSPRYKIIEKRQSVAFWCNPISGHATLYWYQQILGQGPKLLIQFQNNGVVDDSQLPKDRFSAERLKGVDSTLKIQPAKLEDSAVYLCASSSQPDRHIDFGSGTRLTVV.

V usage is TRBV7-8 and J usage is TRBJ1-5; the D gene is possibly TRBD1 (5 bases). V lost 5 bases and J 3 bases, leaving 14 bases between the germline ends. In germline, CDR1 is SGHVS, CDR2 FQNEAQ. The CDR3 has 15 residues. This chain's CDR3 is CASSAGDADNQPQHF. In nucleotides, the CDR3 is TGTGCCAGCAGCGCGGGGGATGCGGACAATCAGCCCCAGCATTTT.

CDR3 in amino acids: CASSPGQGYTEAFF. CDR3 in DNA: TGTGCCAGCTCACCGGGACAGGGGTACACTGAAGCTTTCTTT. The chain carries TRBV18 and TRBJ1-1; 10 bases are a match to TRBD1. J was trimmed by 3 bases and V by 3 bases; bases with no gene match: 1. Germline loops: CDR1 KGHSH, CDR2 LQKENI. This CDR3 spans 14 amino acids.

This chain uses TRBV6-5 with TRBJ1-2, with D possibly being TRBD1 (6 bases). The V gene's germline CDR1 is MNHEY and CDR2 SVGAGI. Trimming shortened V by 8 bases and J by 6 bases, and 16 bases separated the two germline ends. The CDR3 has 13 amino acids. Here the CDR3 reads CASSLTGGDGYTF. The CDR3 DNA reads TGTGCCAGCTCTTTGACGGGGGGCGATGGCTACACCTTC.

CDR3 nucleotides: TGTGCCATCAGCGGTTCCAACACCGGGGAGCTGTTTTTT. As protein: CAISGSNTGELFF. This chain uses TRBV10-3 with TRBJ2-2; no clear D. With 6 bases removed from V and 2 bases from J, the gap between germline ends came to 7 bases. CDR1 and CDR2 (germline): ENHRY, SYGVKD. The CDR3 runs 13 residues.

V gene TRBV5-1 combines with J gene TRBJ2-7; TRBD2 matches 15 bases. With V trimmed by 4 bases and J by 1 base, 6 bases remained unmatched. This CDR3 contains 17 residues. The germline V gene has CDR1 SGHRS and CDR2 YFSETQ. The CDR3 sequence is CASSAGLAGGISYEQYF. The CDR3 DNA reads as TGCGCCAGCAGCGCCGGACTAGCGGGGGGGATATCCTACGAGCAGTACTTC. The complete variable domain, with remaining parts taken from reference TRBV5-1 and TRBJ2-7, reads KAGVTQTPRYLIKTRGQQVTLSCSPISGHRSVSWYQQTPGQGLQFLFEYFSETQRNKGNFPGRFSGRQFSNSRSEMNVSTLELGDSALYLCASSAGLAGGISYEQYFGPGTRLTVT.